This T cell receptor (beta chain) appears in the sequencing data of a study of T cells in Graves' hyperthyroidism and ophthalmopathy. Stable hyperthyroidism: no ophthalmopathy progression over 18 months of follow-up. Clinical symptoms, serum thyroxine and TRAb, thyroid ultrasound and orbital computed tomography were used for the diagnoses. There were TCR beta CDR3 regions amplified from RNA transcripts. Initially, a first-round RT-PCR of the TCR CDR3 employed the HTBI primer set. TCRdb re-called the multiplex PCR reads through MiXCR, storing one row per CDR3 protein. The sample contains some 510,000 distinct CDR3 sequences, less than 25% of which appear only once. From germline, CDR1 is LNHNV and CDR2 YYDKDF (reference sequence). Trimming left V 1 base short and J 5 bases short, with 7 bases between. The CDR3 spans 13 residues. This clonotype was found a few times.

The chain employs TRBV15 and TRBJ2-3, with D maybe TRBD1 (6 bases). This sequence originates from a man between 18 and 29 years old with Graves' hyperthyroidism. The sample comprised blood. CDR3 region: CATSRGGGDTQYF. The CDR3 DNA follows: TGTGCCACCAGCAGAGGAGGGGGAGATACGCAGTATTTT.